This T cell receptor (beta chain) was identified in a study of shared clonotypes between healthy human individuals. The CDR3 is 15 residues long. The V end lost 2 bases, the J end lost 4 bases, and 15 bases lay between the germline ends. Germline-derived CDR1 and CDR2 are SGHKS and YYEKEE (reference sequence). TCRdb keeps only in-frame clones here, not all; method: immunoSEQ multiplex PCR. The sample records about 680,000 clones, 55% to 75% being singletons. This clonotype was sampled from a woman in her 30s in good health. The rearrangement joins TRBV5-5 to TRBJ1-1; maybe TRBD1 (5 bases). The sample was memory CD4+ T cells sorted from blood. The sample's subset: CD45RA-negative fraction. The CDR3 is CASSFDSLLSTEAFF. For the CDR3, the DNA is TGTGCCAGCAGCTTCGACAGTCTTTTGAGCACTGAAGCTTTCTTT.